This TCR beta chain was found in a study of shared clonotypes between healthy human individuals. Study results and limitations: The low donor count limited represented genetic and exposure-history diversity. Clonotypes not shared had lower generation probabilities than those common to all four donors.

Assay: immunoSEQ multiplex PCR; the TCRdb copy retains only in-frame clones and omits some. The sample includes around 1,900,000 clones, 80% to 95% seen only once; the top ten take about 1.7%. There are 14 residues in the CDR3. Germline V gene data show CDR1 as LNHDA and CDR2 as SQIVND (reference sequence). Trimming at V came to 2 bases and at J to 5 bases, leaving 3 bases not matched to a gene. Terminally differentiated effector memory CD45RA+ cells were excluded by CCR7 positive selection of CD45RO-negative cells. Those who donated, Caucasian adults without exception, all lived in Nashville, Tennessee. On this clone itself: Its specificity is unknown.

The sequencing sample was made of naive CD8+ T cells from PBMCs. The chain joins TRBV19 to TRBJ2-1, with 7 bases that match TRBD1. This clonotype originated in a man aged 18 to 30 in good health. Some clones in this sample may be carry-over from other donors' samples. The DNA for the CDR3 is TGTGCCAGTAGTATAAGGGGGCCGCACAATGAGCAGTTCTTC. Its protein product is CASSIRGPHNEQFF. Using reference TRBV19 and TRBJ2-1 for the parts outside the CDR3, the full variable domain is DGGITQSPKYLFRKEGQNVTLSCEQNLNHDAMYWYRQDPGQGLRLIYYSQIVNDFQKGDIAEGYSVSREKKESFPLTVTSAQKNPTAFYLCASSIRGPHNEQFFGPGTRLTVL.